This T cell receptor beta chain was recorded in a study of T cell changes during pregnancy in multiple sclerosis. The CDR3 loop spans 18 amino acids. Germline V CDR1 and CDR2: LNHDA, SQIVND (reference sequence). Losses at the gene ends were 0 bases for V and 1 base for J; bases not matched to a gene: 8. TCRdb keeps only in-frame clones here, not all; method: immunoSEQ multiplex PCR. This sample has 30,000 or so clones, with roughly 91% found just once. The sequencing used CD4+ T cells from peripheral blood mononuclear cells, collected after pregnancy. This receptor was identified in a female donor with multiple sclerosis, enrolled in a pregnancy study. The V gene is TRBV19, the J gene TRBJ2-5; TRBD2 matches at 10 bases. The CDR3 DNA follows: TGTGCCAGTAGTATAGACCCCCCTAGCGGGAGAAGCCAAGAGACCCAGTACTTC. It translates to CASSIDPPSGRSQETQYF.